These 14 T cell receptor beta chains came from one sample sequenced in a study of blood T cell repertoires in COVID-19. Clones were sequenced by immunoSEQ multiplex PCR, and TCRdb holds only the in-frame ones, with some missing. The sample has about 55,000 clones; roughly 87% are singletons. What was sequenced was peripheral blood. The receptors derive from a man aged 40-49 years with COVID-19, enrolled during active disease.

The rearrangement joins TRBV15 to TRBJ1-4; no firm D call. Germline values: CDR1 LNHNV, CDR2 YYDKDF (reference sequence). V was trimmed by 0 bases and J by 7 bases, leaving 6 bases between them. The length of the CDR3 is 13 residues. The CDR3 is CATSRDAGEKLFF. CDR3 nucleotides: TGTGCCACCAGCAGAGATGCAGGTGAAAAACTGTTTTTT.

CDR3 coding DNA: TGCGCCAGCAGCCAAGATACAGGGGGCGATTTGAGCTATGGCTACACCTTC. Encoded protein: CASSQDTGGDLSYGYTF. The chain couples TRBV4-1 to TRBJ1-2, with 9 bases identical to TRBD1. The V and J ends lost 0 bases and 4 bases, in that order; junction bases with no gene match: 9. Germline-derived CDR1 and CDR2 are MGHRA and YSYEKL. This CDR3 comprises 17 residues.

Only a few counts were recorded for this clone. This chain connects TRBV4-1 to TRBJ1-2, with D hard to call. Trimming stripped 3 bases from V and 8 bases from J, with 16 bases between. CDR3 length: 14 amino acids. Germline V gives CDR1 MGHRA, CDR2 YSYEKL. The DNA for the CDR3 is TGCGCCAGCAGCCATCCGACTAACCGAGGAGGCTACACCTTC. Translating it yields CASSHPTNRGGYTF.

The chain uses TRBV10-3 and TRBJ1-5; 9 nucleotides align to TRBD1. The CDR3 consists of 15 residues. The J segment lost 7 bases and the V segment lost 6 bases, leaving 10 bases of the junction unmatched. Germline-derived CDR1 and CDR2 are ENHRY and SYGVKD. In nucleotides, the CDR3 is TGTGCCATCAGCCGGACAGGGGAAGTGGGGCAGCCCCAGCATTTT. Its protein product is CAISRTGEVGQPQHF.

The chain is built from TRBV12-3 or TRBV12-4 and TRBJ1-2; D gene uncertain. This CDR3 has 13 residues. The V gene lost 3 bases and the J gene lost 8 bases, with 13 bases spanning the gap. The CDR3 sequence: CASSLSKGVGYTF. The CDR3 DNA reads TGTGCCAGCAGTTTGAGTAAGGGAGTCGGCTACACCTTC.

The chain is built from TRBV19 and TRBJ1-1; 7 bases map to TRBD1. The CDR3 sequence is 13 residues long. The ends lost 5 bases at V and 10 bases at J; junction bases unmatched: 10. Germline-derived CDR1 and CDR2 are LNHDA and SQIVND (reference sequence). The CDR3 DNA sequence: TGTGCCAGTAGTCATAGGGGGCCCTCTGGAGCTTTCTTT. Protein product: CASSHRGPSGAFF. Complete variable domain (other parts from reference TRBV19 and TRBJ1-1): DGGITQSPKYLFRKEGQNVTLSCEQNLNHDAMYWYRQDPGQGLRLIYYSQIVNDFQKGDIAEGYSVSREKKESFPLTVTSAQKNPTAFYLCASSHRGPSGAFFGQGTRLTVV.

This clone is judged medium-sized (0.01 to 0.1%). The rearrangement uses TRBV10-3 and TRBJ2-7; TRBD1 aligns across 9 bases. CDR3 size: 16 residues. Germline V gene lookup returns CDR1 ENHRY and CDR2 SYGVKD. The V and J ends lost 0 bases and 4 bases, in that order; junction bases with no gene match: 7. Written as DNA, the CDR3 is TGTGCCATCAGTGAGTCGGGCGGGACAGGGCAATACGAGCAGTACTTC. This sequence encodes CAISESGGTGQYEQYF.

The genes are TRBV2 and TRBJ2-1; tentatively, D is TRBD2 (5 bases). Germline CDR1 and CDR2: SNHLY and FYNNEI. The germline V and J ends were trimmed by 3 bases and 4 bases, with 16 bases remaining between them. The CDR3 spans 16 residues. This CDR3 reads CASSDTSGAIYNEQFF. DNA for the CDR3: TGTGCCAGCAGTGATACCAGCGGAGCCATATACAATGAGCAGTTCTTC. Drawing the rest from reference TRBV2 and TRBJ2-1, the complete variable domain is EPEVTQTPSHQVTQMGQEVILRCVPISNHLYFYWYRQILGQKVEFLVSFYNNEISEKSEIFDDQFSVERPDGSNFTLKIRSTKLEDSAMYFCASSDTSGAIYNEQFFGPGTRLTVL.

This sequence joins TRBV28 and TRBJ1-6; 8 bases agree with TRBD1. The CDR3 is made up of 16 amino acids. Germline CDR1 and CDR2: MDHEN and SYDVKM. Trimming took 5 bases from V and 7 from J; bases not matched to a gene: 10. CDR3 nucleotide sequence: TGTGCCAGCAGTGCACAGGGGGGGGTTCCAAATTCACCCCTCCACTTT. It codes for CASSAQGGVPNSPLHF.

The CDR3 loop reads CAWSRLTGLNTEAFF. CDR3 nucleotides: TGTGCCTGGTCAAGACTGACAGGGTTGAACACTGAAGCTTTCTTT. The rearrangement joins TRBV30 to TRBJ1-1, with TRBD1 matching 7 bases. The CDR3 is 15 amino acids. From germline, CDR1 is GTSNPN and CDR2 SVGIG (reference sequence). V trimming: 5 bases; J trimming: 0 bases; junction bases outside the gene matches: 9.

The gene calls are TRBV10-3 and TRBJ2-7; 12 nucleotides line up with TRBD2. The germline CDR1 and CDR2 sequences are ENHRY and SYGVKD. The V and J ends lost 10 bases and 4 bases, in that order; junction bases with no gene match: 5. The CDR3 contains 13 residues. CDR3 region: CATRTSGKYEQYF. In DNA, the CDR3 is TGTGCCACCAGGACTAGCGGGAAGTACGAGCAGTACTTC.

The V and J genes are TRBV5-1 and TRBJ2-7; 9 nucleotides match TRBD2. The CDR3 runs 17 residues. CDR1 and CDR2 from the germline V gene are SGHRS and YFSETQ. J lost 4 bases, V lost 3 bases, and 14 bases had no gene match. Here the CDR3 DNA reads TGCGCCAGCAGCTCGCCCGAGGGAGCGGGGGGCGGGTACGAGCAGTACTTC. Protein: CASSSPEGAGGGYEQYF.

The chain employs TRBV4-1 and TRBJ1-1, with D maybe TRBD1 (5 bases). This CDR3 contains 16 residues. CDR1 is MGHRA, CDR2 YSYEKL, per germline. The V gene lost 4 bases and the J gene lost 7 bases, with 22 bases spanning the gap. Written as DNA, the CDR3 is TGCGCCAGCAGCCCCTGGGGGGGGTTTGGGGTCGGTGAAGCTTTCTTT. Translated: CASSPWGGFGVGEAFF.

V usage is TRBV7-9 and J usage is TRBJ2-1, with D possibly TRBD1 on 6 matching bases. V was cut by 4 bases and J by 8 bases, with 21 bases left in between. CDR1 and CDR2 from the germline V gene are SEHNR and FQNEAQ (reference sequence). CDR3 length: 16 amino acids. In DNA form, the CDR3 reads TGTGCCAGCAGCTACGACCCGGCTGGGGGCAGCGATGAGCAGTTCTTC. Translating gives CASSYDPAGGSDEQFF.